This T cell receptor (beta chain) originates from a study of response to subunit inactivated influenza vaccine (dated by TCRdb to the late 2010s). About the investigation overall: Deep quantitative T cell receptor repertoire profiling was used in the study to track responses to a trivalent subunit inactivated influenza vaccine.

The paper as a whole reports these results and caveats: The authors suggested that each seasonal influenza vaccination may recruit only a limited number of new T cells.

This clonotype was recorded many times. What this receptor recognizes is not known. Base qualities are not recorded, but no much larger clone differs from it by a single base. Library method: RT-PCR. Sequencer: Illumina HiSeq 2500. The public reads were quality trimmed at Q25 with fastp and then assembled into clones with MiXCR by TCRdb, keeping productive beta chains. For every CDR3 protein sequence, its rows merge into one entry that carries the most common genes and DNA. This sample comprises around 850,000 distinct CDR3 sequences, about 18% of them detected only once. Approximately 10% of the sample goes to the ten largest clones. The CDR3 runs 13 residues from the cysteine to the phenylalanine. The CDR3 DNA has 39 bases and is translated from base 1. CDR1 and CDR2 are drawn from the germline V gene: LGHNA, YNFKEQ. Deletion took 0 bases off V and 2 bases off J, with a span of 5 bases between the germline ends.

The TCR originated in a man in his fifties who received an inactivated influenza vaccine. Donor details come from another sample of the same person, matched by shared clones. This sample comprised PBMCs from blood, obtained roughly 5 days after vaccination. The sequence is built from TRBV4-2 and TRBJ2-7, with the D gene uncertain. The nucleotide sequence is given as TGTGCCAGCAGCCAAGATTACCCCTACGAGCAGTACTTC. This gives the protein CASSQDYPYEQYF.